Listed here is a single T cell receptor (beta chain). Under the authors' procedure: Estimated nucleated cell counts came from reference gene primer amplification. Profiling relied on immunoSEQ multiplex PCR, and the TCRdb table lists in-frame clones only, not all of them. V, J and clone size were drawn from that table, and D and trimming were deduced from the DNA. The data show 210,000 or so clones, about 90% seen once. This sample is part of a study of blood T cell repertoires in COVID-19. On the study more broadly: The United States, Italy and Spain provided the acute and convalescent COVID-19 samples. T cells, B-cell-depleted T cells, or PBMCs provided the cDNA or gDNA that served as material.

Unmatched junction bases numbered 5, after V lost 6 bases and J lost 4 bases. The CDR3 extends over 16 amino acids. Germline values: CDR1 LGHDT, CDR2 YNNKEL (reference sequence). The receptor comes from a middle-aged man with active or convalescent COVID-19. J is TRBJ2-2 and V is TRBV3-1 (or the pseudogene TRBV3-2); 13 bases are a match to TRBD2. Specimen: peripheral blood. The CDR3 loop is CASSRGLAGVTGELFF. The CDR3 region has the DNA TGTGCCAGCAGTCGTGGACTAGCGGGAGTCACCGGGGAGCTGTTTTTT.